Here is one TCR beta chain with its context. This specimen belongs to a study of blood T cell repertoires in COVID-19. Study-wide background: From T cells, B-cell-depleted T cells, or PBMCs came the material, which was cDNA or gDNA.

Per the authors' pipeline: Amplified reference gene primers provided the basis for estimating nucleated cell counts. The method was immunoSEQ multiplex PCR; TCRdb's version includes in-frame clones alone and lacks a portion of them. That table is the source of V, J and clone size, and D and trimming were worked out from the DNA. The table records around 100,000 clones, about 80% of them present only once. Sequenced: peripheral blood. This receptor was taken from a woman in her thirties or forties with acute or convalescent COVID-19.

DNA of the CDR3: TGCGCCAGCAGGAAAGCGGGGGGGCCGGACACCGGGGAGCTGTTTTTT. The encoded protein is CASRKAGGPDTGELFF. The chain uses TRBV5-1 and TRBJ2-2, with 10 bases lining up with TRBD2. The CDR3 is 16 residues long. With V trimmed by 5 bases and J by 3 bases, 7 bases remained unmatched. Germline loops: CDR1 SGHRS, CDR2 YFSETQ.